These 31 T cell receptor beta chains originate from one sample sequenced in a study of blood T cell repertoires in COVID-19. Repertoires were generated with immunoSEQ multiplex PCR, while TCRdb's copy carries only in-frame clones and drops some. This table holds over 35,000 clones, less than 70% found once. The sequencing input was peripheral blood. All receptors derive from a man aged 80 or over with acute or convalescent COVID-19.

There are a few counts of this clone. The rearrangement joins TRBV5-1 to TRBJ2-3, with D uncertain. The CDR3 is made up of 14 amino acids. V lost 0 bases and J 0 bases, leaving 5 bases between the germline ends. Germline assignment: CDR1 SGHRS and CDR2 YFSETQ. The DNA for the CDR3 is TGCGCCAGCAGCTTGGGCGTTAGCACAGATACGCAGTATTTT. Its translation: CASSLGVSTDTQYF. The whole variable domain, filled in from reference TRBV5-1 and TRBJ2-3, reads KAGVTQTPRYLIKTRGQQVTLSCSPISGHRSVSWYQQTPGQGLQFLFEYFSETQRNKGNFPGRFSGRQFSNSRSEMNVSTLELGDSALYLCASSLGVSTDTQYFGPGTRLTVL.

The chain recombines TRBV5-1 with TRBJ1-3, with 7 bases identical to TRBD1. The germline gives CDR1 SGHRS, CDR2 YFSETQ. There are 15 residues in the CDR3. After removal of 3 bases from V and 1 base from J, the junction contained 4 bases not matched to a gene. The CDR3 here is CASSSGTESGNTIYF. In DNA, the CDR3 is TGCGCCAGCAGCTCGGGGACAGAGTCTGGAAACACCATATATTTT.

The genes are TRBV20-1 and TRBJ2-5; possible D gene TRBD2, 6 bases. CDR1 DFQATT and CDR2 SNEGSKA come from the germline V gene (reference sequence). There are 14 residues in the CDR3. V shed 3 bases and J shed 5 bases, with 16 bases lying between them. The CDR3 is CSASQRERGETQYF. The CDR3 DNA reads TGCAGTGCTAGTCAAAGGGAACGGGGGGAGACCCAGTACTTC.

Only one count was recorded for this clone. The genes are TRBV4-1 and TRBJ1-5, with D perhaps TRBD1 (6 bases). This CDR3 contains 15 residues. Deletions cut 0 bases from V and 5 bases from J, with 11 bases between. Looked up from germline, CDR1 is MGHRA and CDR2 is YSYEKL. The CDR3 DNA is TGCGCCAGCAGCCAAGATGGGGGCAACGATCAGCCCCAGCATTTT. Translation: CASSQDGGNDQPQHF.

The gene calls are TRBV27 and TRBJ1-4; perhaps TRBD1 as D (5 bases). Germline V gives CDR1 MNHEY, CDR2 SMNVEV (reference sequence). With 6 bases removed from V and 0 bases from J, the gap between germline ends came to 20 bases. The length of the CDR3 is 18 residues. CDR3 sequence reads: CASRSGTFTPTTNEKLFF. The DNA for the CDR3 is TGTGCCAGCAGGTCGGGGACTTTCACCCCCACAACTAATGAAAAACTGTTTTTT.

The rearrangement links TRBV27 to TRBJ2-3, with 8 bases lining up with TRBD2. This CDR3 contains 15 residues. Germline CDR1 is MNHEY and CDR2 is SMNVEV (reference sequence). V lost 3 bases and J lost 2; bases outside the gene matches: 4. The CDR3 loop reads CASSFLAGSTDTQYF. DNA of the CDR3: TGTGCCAGCAGTTTCTTAGCGGGGTCCACAGATACGCAGTATTTT.

This rearrangement joins TRBV6-2 or TRBV6-3 to TRBJ2-7; 9 bases match TRBD2. V shed 3 bases and J 3 bases; nucleotides not matched to a gene: 6. This CDR3 has 15 residues. Per the germline V gene, CDR1 is MNHEY and CDR2 is SVGEGT. DNA for the CDR3: TGTGCCAGCAGTTATGAAATACTAGCGGGCTACGAGCAGTACTTC. It translates to CASSYEILAGYEQYF.

The J gene is TRBJ2-1, the V gene TRBV7-9; possible D gene TRBD2, 6 bases. V was trimmed by 1 base and J by 5 bases, leaving 9 bases between them. This CDR3 has 14 amino acids. Germline lookup yields CDR1 SEHNR and CDR2 FQNEAQ (reference sequence). CDR3 amino acids: CASSLGIADNEQFF. The CDR3 DNA is TGTGCCAGCAGCTTAGGGATAGCGGACAATGAGCAGTTCTTC.

This chain uses TRBV10-1 with TRBJ1-3, with 9 bases matching TRBD1. Trimming removed 6 bases from V and 4 bases from J; junction bases left unmatched: 13. The length of the CDR3 is 17 residues. CDR1 and CDR2 (germline): WNHNN, SYGVQD (reference sequence). The CDR3 DNA reads as TGCGCCAGCAGCAACTCAGCCGGGACAGGGTTCGGAAACACCATATATTTT. Protein sequence: CASSNSAGTGFGNTIYF.

Regarding this clone: One junction end does not reproduce the germline sequence, and a read error may be involved. This chain uses TRBV3-1 (or the pseudogene TRBV3-2) with TRBJ1-2; 9 bases align to TRBD1. The CDR3 spans 14 residues. The germline CDR1 and CDR2 sequences are LGHDT and YNNKEL (reference sequence). In DNA, the CDR3 is TGTGCCAGCAACCAAGGGGACAGGGCGCCTGGCTACACCTTC. Translation: CASNQGDRAPGYTF.

The CDR3 DNA sequence: TGTGCCAGCAGTCCCGGGGTGAATCCTAGCAATCAGCCCCAGCATTTT. Residues: CASSPGVNPSNQPQHF. This chain joins TRBV6-2 or TRBV6-3 and TRBJ1-5; D not resolved. The CDR3 has 16 amino acids. Germline V lookup: CDR1 MNHEY, CDR2 SVGEGT. With 5 bases removed from V and 0 bases from J, the gap between germline ends came to 14 bases.

The chain is built from TRBV30 and TRBJ1-2, with 7 bases identical to TRBD1. Germline V gene sequence: CDR1 GTSNPN, CDR2 SVGIG (reference sequence). CDR3 length: 13 amino acids. J lost 1 base, V lost 4 bases, and 3 bases had no gene match. The CDR3 bases are TGTGCCTGGATGGGACAGAATAACTATGGCTACACCTTC. This codes for CAWMGQNNYGYTF.

This chain links TRBV4-3 with TRBJ1-2, with TRBD1 matching 11 bases. Germline V gives CDR1 LGHNA, CDR2 YSLEER. The CDR3 runs 14 residues. Unmatched junction bases numbered 4, after V lost 4 bases and J lost 6 bases. The CDR3, as DNA: TGCGCCAGCAGCCGGGACAGGGGGAGGAATGGCTACACCTTC. Translation: CASSRDRGRNGYTF.

This chain joins TRBV6-5 and TRBJ1-1, with a weak D call TRBD1 (6 bases). Germline V gene lookup returns CDR1 MNHEY and CDR2 SVGAGI. The ends were cut back, 4 bases at V and 6 bases at J, with 15 bases in the middle. The CDR3 loop spans 14 amino acids. The CDR3 spells CASSSYRVAPEAFF. As DNA, the CDR3 is TGTGCCAGCAGTTCGTACAGGGTGGCCCCTGAAGCTTTCTTT.

The V gene is TRBV4-1, the J gene TRBJ1-4, with 9 bases that match TRBD1. The CDR3 runs 15 residues. J gave up 8 bases and V 3 bases, and 7 bases lay outside the gene matches. CDR1 and CDR2 from the germline V gene are MGHRA and YSYEKL. The CDR3 spells CASSQEGTGREKLFF. The DNA for the CDR3 is TGCGCCAGCAGCCAGGAGGGGACAGGGCGGGAAAAACTGTTTTTT.

This clone has just a few counts. This chain links TRBV3-1 (or the pseudogene TRBV3-2) with TRBJ2-6; D remains unclear. Germline V gene sequence: CDR1 LGHDT, CDR2 YNNKEL (reference sequence). Trimming removed 1 base from V and 10 bases from J, with 8 bases in between. The CDR3 has 13 amino acids. CDR3 loop: CASSQVARNVLTF. As DNA, the CDR3 is TGTGCCAGCAGCCAAGTCGCGAGGAACGTCCTGACTTTC.

V usage is TRBV10-1 and J usage is TRBJ1-1; 7 bases agree with TRBD1. From germline, CDR1 is WNHNN and CDR2 SYGVQD (reference sequence). J lost 0 bases, V lost 6 bases, and 10 bases had no gene match. The CDR3 is 16 amino acids. This CDR3 reads CASSGANRGMNTEAFF. The CDR3 DNA is TGCGCCAGCAGCGGAGCCAACAGGGGAATGAACACTGAAGCTTTCTTT.

The V call is TRBV5-1, the J call TRBJ1-6; TRBD1 agrees at 10 bases. CDR3 length: 16 amino acids. Germline V gene lookup returns CDR1 SGHRS and CDR2 YFSETQ. Unmatched junction bases numbered 4, after V lost 0 bases and J lost 7 bases. CDR3 coding DNA: TGCGCCAGCAGCTTGGAGGGGACAGGGGAAAATTCACCCCTCCACTTT. Its protein is CASSLEGTGENSPLHF.

The chain uses TRBV6-1 and TRBJ1-2, with TRBD1 matching 10 bases. This CDR3 comprises 13 residues. Germline assignment: CDR1 MNHNS and CDR2 SASEGT. V lost 3 bases, J lost 5 bases, and 0 bases stayed unmatched. The CDR3 region is CASSEDRGYGYTF. In DNA form, the CDR3 reads TGTGCCAGCAGTGAGGACAGGGGGTATGGCTACACCTTC.

This clone was seen just once. This chain connects TRBV7-8 to TRBJ2-3, with 8 bases aligning to TRBD2. The CDR3 is made up of 20 amino acids. From germline, CDR1 is SGHVS and CDR2 FQNEAQ. Trimming removed 1 base from V and 0 bases from J; junction bases left unmatched: 15. CDR3 coding DNA: TGTGCCAGCAGCTTAGAATTGACTAGCGCAGGAAGAACTAGCACAGATACGCAGTATTTT. This encodes CASSLELTSAGRTSTDTQYF.

The chain combines TRBV19 with TRBJ2-7; TRBD2 agrees at 10 bases. J gave up 2 bases and V 9 bases, and 7 bases lay outside the gene matches. The CDR3 contains 14 residues. Per germline, CDR1 LNHDA and CDR2 SQIVND (reference sequence). The CDR3 is CASSTSGATYEQYF. Written as DNA, the CDR3 is TGTGCCAGCAGCACTAGCGGGGCGACCTACGAGCAGTACTTC.

The rearrangement joins TRBV5-6 to TRBJ1-2, with D possibly being TRBD1 (6 bases). CDR1 and CDR2 (germline): SGHDT, YYEEEE. V was shortened by 4 bases and J by 0 bases, with 13 bases between the two germline ends. The CDR3 consists of 15 residues. For the CDR3, the DNA is TGTGCCAGCAGCCCCCGAGGGGGACCTAACTATGGCTACACCTTC. This translates into CASSPRGGPNYGYTF.

The chain recombines TRBV18 with TRBJ1-6, with 9 nucleotides matching TRBD1. This CDR3 has 15 amino acids. J was trimmed by 9 bases and V by 3 bases; bases with no gene match: 6. CDR1 is KGHSH and CDR2 is LQKENI in the germline V gene. For the CDR3, the DNA is TGTGCCAGCTCACCGGAACAGGGGGCGGGTTCACCCCTCCACTTT. Encoded protein: CASSPEQGAGSPLHF.

This clone is a singleton in its sample. The chain uses TRBV27 and TRBJ2-7; 7 bases match TRBD1. The CDR3 runs to 13 residues. CDR1 and CDR2 from the germline V gene are MNHEY and SMNVEV (reference sequence). V shed 0 bases and J 6 bases; nucleotides not matched to a gene: 2. The CDR3 DNA is TGTGCCAGCAGTTTATCGAGGGGGCGCGAGCAGTACTTC. This codes for CASSLSRGREQYF.

The rearrangement uses TRBV6-2 or TRBV6-3 and TRBJ2-3, with 10 bases fitting TRBD2. Germline CDR1 and CDR2: MNHEY and SVGEGT. J gave up 1 base and V 4 bases, and 5 bases lay outside the gene matches. This CDR3 is 16 amino acids long. The CDR3 protein is CASSSPSGSGTDTQYF. In nucleotides, the CDR3 is TGTGCCAGCAGTTCCCCTAGCGGGAGTGGCACAGATACGCAGTATTTT.

V and J are TRBV6-6 and TRBJ2-5; D not certain. CDR1 and CDR2 (germline): MNHNY, SVGAGI (reference sequence). CDR3 length equals 11 residues. The V and J ends lost 2 bases and 9 bases respectively, with 7 bases between them. The CDR3 DNA reads TGTGCCAGCAGTTACCCCGAGCCCCAGTACTTC. This sequence encodes CASSYPEPQYF.

This clone occurred a few times. V usage is TRBV2 and J usage is TRBJ1-1; 8 nucleotides agree with TRBD1. Germline V gives CDR1 SNHLY, CDR2 FYNNEI. This CDR3 region has 15 residues. V was pared by 5 bases and J by 6 bases, with 11 bases of the junction left unmatched. The CDR3 here is CASSPRTGIWAEAFF. The CDR3 DNA sequence: TGTGCCAGCAGTCCCCGGACAGGGATATGGGCTGAAGCTTTCTTT.

This clone appeared once. This chain connects TRBV5-6 to TRBJ1-5, with D possibly TRBD1 on 5 matching bases. Trimming removed 4 bases from V and 2 bases from J, with 7 bases in between. Germline V gene sequence: CDR1 SGHDT, CDR2 YYEEEE. This CDR3 is 13 amino acids long. The CDR3 region has the DNA TGTGCCAGCAGCCGGACACGCAATCAGCCCCAGCATTTT. Its translation is CASSRTRNQPQHF.

The rearrangement uses TRBV5-5 and TRBJ1-1, with a tentative D call TRBD1 (5 bases). This CDR3 has 15 residues. Trimming removed 4 bases from V and 1 base from J, with 14 bases in between. Per the germline V gene, CDR1 is SGHKS and CDR2 is YYEKEE (reference sequence). The CDR3 reads CASSGLQVSNTEAFF. CDR3 DNA: TGTGCCAGCAGCGGTCTACAGGTTTCGAACACTGAAGCTTTCTTT.

This chain uses TRBV5-1 with TRBJ2-1, with TRBD1 as a possible D gene (5 bases). The CDR3 is made up of 16 amino acids. The germline CDR1 and CDR2 sequences are SGHRS and YFSETQ. V was cut by 3 bases and J by 7 bases, with 20 bases left in between. The CDR3 DNA is TGCGCCAGCAGCTCACAAGGGGCAGGGATAATGAATGAGCAGTTCTTC. It translates to CASSSQGAGIMNEQFF.

The chain uses TRBV5-1 and TRBJ2-7, with D possibly matching TRBD1 (5 bases). This CDR3 has 13 residues. Trimming took off 3 bases at V and 8 bases at J, with 15 bases between the two ends. Looked up from germline, CDR1 is SGHRS and CDR2 is YFSETQ. CDR3 loop: CASSSTDQGKQYF. The CDR3 DNA sequence: TGCGCCAGCAGCTCCACCGATCAGGGTAAGCAGTACTTC. Full variable domain (rest looked up from reference TRBV5-1 and TRBJ2-7): KAGVTQTPRYLIKTRGQQVTLSCSPISGHRSVSWYQQTPGQGLQFLFEYFSETQRNKGNFPGRFSGRQFSNSRSEMNVSTLELGDSALYLCASSSTDQGKQYFGPGTRLTVT.